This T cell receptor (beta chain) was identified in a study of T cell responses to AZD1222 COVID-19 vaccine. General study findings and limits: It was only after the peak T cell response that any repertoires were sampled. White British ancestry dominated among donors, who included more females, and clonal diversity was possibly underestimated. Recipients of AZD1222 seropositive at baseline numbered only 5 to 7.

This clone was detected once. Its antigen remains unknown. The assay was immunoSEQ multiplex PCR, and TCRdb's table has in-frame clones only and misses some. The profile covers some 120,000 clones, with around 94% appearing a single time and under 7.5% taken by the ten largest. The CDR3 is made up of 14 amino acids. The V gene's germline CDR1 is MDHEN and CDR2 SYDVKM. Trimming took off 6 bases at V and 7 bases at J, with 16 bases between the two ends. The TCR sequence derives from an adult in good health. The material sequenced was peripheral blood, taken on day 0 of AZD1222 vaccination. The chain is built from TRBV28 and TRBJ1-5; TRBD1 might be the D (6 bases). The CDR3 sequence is CASSTGNRGQPQHF. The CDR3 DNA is TGTGCCAGCAGCACAGGGAATCGAGGGCAGCCCCAGCATTTT.